This entry features one TCR beta chain sequence. A read error may explain this, as a much larger clone is one base away. The sample belongs to a study of tumor-infiltrating lymphocytes in primary liver carcinoma. The authors made TCR beta cDNA from around 500 ng total RNA with a constant-region primer. Three rounds of nested multiplex PCR with slightly modified ARM-PCR produced TCR beta libraries. Primers for the first two PCR rounds were TRBV1-TRBV30 forward primers and a C-beta reverse primer (approximately 10 cycles per round). MiXCR, applied by TCRdb to the multiplex PCR reads, yields one record per CDR3 protein. The sample includes about 64,000 distinct CDR3 sequences, roughly two thirds of them seen just once. Taking about 19-32 mg of unsorted bulk tissue, the authors co-extracted RNA and DNA. Germline CDR1 reads MDHEN; CDR2 reads SYDVKM. This CDR3 region has 13 residues.

Material: liver tumor tissue from sampling region 4. Subset specified: tumor region T4, right-lateral pole. The V and J genes are TRBV28 and TRBJ1-2, with 7 positions matching TRBD1. The clonotype was recovered from a man aged 35 to 55 with primary liver carcinoma and hepatitis B virus infection. CDR3 nucleotides: TGTGCCAGCAGTTTGGAGGGGGCTTATTGCTACGCCTTC. Its translation: CASSLEGAYCYAF.